Shown below are 19 T cell receptor beta chains from a single sample sequenced in a study of OX40 agonist ivuxolimab in advanced cancers. TCRdb's table, derived via immunoSEQ multiplex PCR, lists solely in-frame clones and lacks some. The data contain about 50,000 clones, 90% to 95% of them singletons. The material was CD4+ or CD8+ T cells sorted from blood, obtained in a trial of the OX40 agonist ivuxolimab. The receptors derive from an adult with an advanced solid tumor such as melanoma, head and neck, liver or kidney cancer.

The rearrangement joins TRBV27 to TRBJ2-1, with TRBD2 matching over 9 bases. J gave up 10 bases and V 3 bases, and 4 bases lay outside the gene matches. The length of the CDR3 is 13 residues. Germline V gives CDR1 MNHEY, CDR2 SMNVEV (reference sequence). CDR3 sequence (DNA): TGTGCCAGCAGTTTCCCTAGCGGGGACGAGCAGTTCTTC. This translates into CASSFPSGDEQFF.

The genes are TRBV4-1 and TRBJ2-2; D tentatively reads TRBD1 or TRBD2 (5 bases each). The germline V gene has CDR1 MGHRA and CDR2 YSYEKL. V was clipped by 4 bases and J by 6 bases, with 6 bases between them. The CDR3 length is 12 residues. The CDR3 DNA follows: TGCGCCAGCAGCCTGGGGGCCGGGGAGCTGTTTTTT. Encoded protein: CASSLGAGELFF.

This sequence joins TRBV28 and TRBJ2-3; weak D call: TRBD2 (6 bases). CDR3 size: 15 residues. V lost 6 bases, J lost 2 bases, and 15 bases lay in between. Germline CDR1 reads MDHEN; CDR2 reads SYDVKM. The CDR3 DNA follows: TGTGCCAGCAGGTGGGCGGGACGTGACACAGATACGCAGTATTTT. It specifies CASRWAGRDTDTQYF.

A single count supports this clone. CDR3 amino acids: CASRAGQDTFGTQYF. For the CDR3, the DNA is TGTGCCAGCAGGGCCGGACAGGACACTTTTGGTACGCAGTATTTT. The chain is built from TRBV2 and TRBJ2-3; TRBD1 matches 7 bases. Germline CDR1 is SNHLY and CDR2 is FYNNEI. The CDR3 totals 15 residues. V gave up 6 bases and J gave up 8 bases; unmatched junction bases: 14.

The gene calls are TRBV25-1 and TRBJ2-7, with D tentatively TRBD1 or TRBD2 (5 bases each). Germline CDR1 is MGHDK and CDR2 is SYGVNS. The V gene lost 7 bases and the J gene lost 4 bases, with 8 bases spanning the gap. CDR3 size: 11 residues. The CDR3 loop is CASIWGYEQYF. CDR3 coding DNA: TGTGCCAGCATTTGGGGGTACGAGCAGTACTTC.

The chain recombines TRBV7-9 with TRBJ1-4, with 7 bases identical to TRBD1. V lost 3 bases, J lost 8 bases, and 0 bases stayed unmatched. From germline, CDR1 is SEHNR and CDR2 FQNEAQ (reference sequence). CDR3 length: 12 amino acids. Here the CDR3 DNA reads TGTGCCAGCAGCTTGACAGGGGAAAAACTGTTTTTT. This codes for CASSLTGEKLFF.

The rearrangement links TRBV27 to TRBJ1-2; D might be TRBD1 (5 bases). This CDR3 contains 11 residues. The germline gives CDR1 MNHEY, CDR2 SMNVEV (reference sequence). The ends were cut back, 8 bases at V and 4 bases at J, with 8 bases in the middle. This CDR3 is CASQGAYGYTF. For the CDR3, the DNA is TGTGCCAGCCAAGGGGCCTATGGCTACACCTTC.

The chain recombines TRBV2 with TRBJ2-3, with a possible D match to TRBD1 (5 bases). The length of the CDR3 is 12 residues. V lost 4 bases and J 10 bases, leaving 12 bases between the germline ends. Germline CDR1 and CDR2: SNHLY and FYNNEI. The CDR3 here is CASSGGAPPQYF. The CDR3 nucleotides are TGTGCCAGCAGTGGTGGGGCACCGCCGCAGTATTTT.

This chain connects TRBV9 to TRBJ2-6; D is unclear. The germline gives CDR1 SGDLS, CDR2 YYNGEE. Trimming took 2 bases from V and 0 from J, leaving 12 bases between them. This CDR3 comprises 17 residues. The CDR3 sequence: CASSVSGAISGANVLTF. The CDR3 DNA follows: TGTGCCAGCAGCGTCTCAGGAGCGATCTCTGGGGCCAACGTCCTGACTTTC.

A word on this clone: An end of the junction does not agree with germline; a read error may underlie this. The chain couples TRBV9 to TRBJ1-3; TRBD1 aligns across 11 bases. In germline, CDR1 is SGDLS, CDR2 YYNGEE. This CDR3 comprises 15 residues. The CDR3 DNA reads as TGTGCCAGCAGCGGGACAGGGGGCTCTAGAAACACCATATATTTT. This sequence encodes CASSGTGGSRNTIYF.

This clone was detected once. The rearrangement uses TRBV5-3 and TRBJ1-5; no clear D gene. TRBV5-3 is annotated as an ORF whose role is uncertain. The length of the CDR3 is 15 residues. V lost 0 bases and J lost 6, with 13 bases in between. CDR3 protein: CARSLVRVEGQPQHF. Written as DNA, the CDR3 is TGTGCCAGAAGCTTGGTTCGGGTGGAAGGTCAGCCCCAGCATTTT.

The chain's CDR3 is CASGDLAGGYYNEQFF. CDR3 nucleotides: TGTGCCAGTGGCGATTTAGCGGGAGGGTATTACAATGAGCAGTTCTTC. The V gene is TRBV19, the J gene TRBJ2-1; TRBD2 aligns across 11 bases. The trim removed 8 bases at V and 4 bases at J, leaving 10 bases unmatched. The germline V gene has CDR1 LNHDA and CDR2 SQIVND (reference sequence). The CDR3 consists of 16 residues. Complete variable domain (other parts from reference TRBV19 and TRBJ2-1): DGGITQSPKYLFRKEGQNVTLSCEQNLNHDAMYWYRQDPGQGLRLIYYSQIVNDFQKGDIAEGYSVSREKKESFPLTVTSAQKNPTAFYLCASGDLAGGYYNEQFFGPGTRLTVL.

V gene TRBV25-1 combines with J gene TRBJ1-1, with a tentative D call TRBD1 (5 bases). V lost 0 bases and J lost 7, with 6 bases in between. The V gene's germline CDR1 is MGHDK and CDR2 SYGVNS. The CDR3 has 12 amino acids. The CDR3, as DNA: TGTGCCAGCAGTGAATACCAGGGTGAAGCTTTCTTT. It codes for CASSEYQGEAFF. Complete variable domain (other parts from reference TRBV25-1 and TRBJ1-1): EADIYQTPRYLVIGTGKKITLECSQTMGHDKMYWYQQDPGMELHLIHYSYGVNSTEKGDLSSESTVSRIRTEHFPLTLESARPSHTSQYLCASSEYQGEAFFGQGTRLTVV.

This clone was recorded once. The rearrangement joins TRBV11-2 to TRBJ2-7; D is possibly TRBD2 (6 bases). The CDR3 is made up of 15 amino acids. Looked up from germline, CDR1 is SGHAT and CDR2 is FQNNGV. The V gene lost 1 base and the J gene lost 4 bases, with 14 bases spanning the gap. CDR3 bases: TGTGCCAGCAGCTTAGTCGGGGGACCCGCTTACGAGCAGTACTTC. It codes for CASSLVGGPAYEQYF.

The V call is TRBV6-5, the J call TRBJ2-1; 9 bases are a match to TRBD2. Germline assignment: CDR1 MNHEY and CDR2 SVGAGI. V dropped 2 bases and J dropped 2; count of bases not matched to a gene: 4. The CDR3 totals 16 residues. CDR3: CASSYGLAGTYNEQFF. DNA for the CDR3: TGTGCCAGCAGTTACGGGCTAGCGGGAACCTACAATGAGCAGTTCTTC.

As for this clone: The junction shows a germline mismatch at one end, possibly a read error. The chain couples TRBV7-7 to TRBJ2-1; a weak D match, TRBD2 (6 bases). This CDR3 region has 13 residues. CDR1 and CDR2 from the germline V gene are SSHAT and FNYEAQ (reference sequence). The CDR3: CASTRLGIGEQFF. CDR3 bases: TGTGCTAGCACCCGACTAGGAATCGGTGAGCAGTTCTTC.

The chain joins TRBV19 to TRBJ2-5, with a possible D match to TRBD1 (7 bases). The CDR3 spans 17 residues. Trimming left V 4 bases short and J 4 bases short, with 22 bases between. Per the germline V gene, CDR1 is LNHDA and CDR2 is SQIVND (reference sequence). Here the CDR3 reads CASSTPGGLWTGETQYF. The CDR3 DNA reads as TGTGCCAGTAGTACTCCCGGGGGACTTTGGACAGGAGAGACCCAGTACTTC.

This clone was counted a single time. V and J are TRBV7-9 and TRBJ2-7; TRBD1 matches 8 bases. V lost 5 bases and J lost 1; bases outside the gene matches: 4. The germline V gene encodes CDR1 SEHNR and CDR2 FQNEAQ (reference sequence). CDR3 length equals 14 residues. The CDR3 sequence: CASSPRDRSYEQYF. CDR3 DNA sequence: TGTGCCAGCAGCCCCAGGGACAGGTCCTACGAGCAGTACTTC. The full variable domain, in which reference TRBV7-9 and TRBJ2-7 provide the parts outside the CDR3, is DTGVSQNPRHKITKRGQNVTFRCDPISEHNRLYWYRQTLGQGPEFLTYFQNEAQLEKSRLLSDRFSAERPKGSFSTLEIQRTEQGDSAMYLCASSPRDRSYEQYFGPGTRLTVT.

The V call is TRBV7-9, the J call TRBJ2-5; 9 nucleotides align to TRBD1. The J call may not be correct, given that the DNA end is closer to TRBJ2-7. The CDR3 is 14 amino acids. CDR1 SEHNR and CDR2 FQNEAQ come from the germline V gene (reference sequence). The CDR3 sequence is CASSLQGASYEQYF. The CDR3 nucleotides are TGTGCCAGCAGCCTACAGGGGGCCTCCTACGAGCAGTACTTC.